This entry lists 14 T cell receptor beta chains sequenced from one sample in a study of cytomegalovirus exposure and HLA in healthy donors. PCR employed 60 Vbeta and 13 Jbeta primers. Clones were sequenced by immunoSEQ multiplex PCR, and TCRdb holds only the in-frame ones, with some missing. The table shows about 120,000 clones, with around 81% occurring only once. Sample: PBMCs. The receptor source for this set is a woman between 40 and 55 years old in good health and CMV-seronegative.

This rearrangement joins TRBV11-2 to TRBJ1-1, with D maybe TRBD1 (6 bases). The CDR3 sequence is 14 residues long. Trimming cost V 5 bases and J 2 bases, with 12 bases left between them. Germline V CDR1 and CDR2: SGHAT, FQNNGV. In DNA, the CDR3 is TGTGCCAGCAGCCTCAGGGGAGTTAACACTGAAGCTTTCTTT. Translated, it gives CASSLRGVNTEAFF.

The V call is TRBV4-1, the J call TRBJ2-7; TRBD2 matches at 7 bases. The CDR3 is 15 residues long. The V segment lost 1 base and the J segment 2 bases; nucleotides outside the gene matches: 5. Germline CDR1 and CDR2: MGHRA and YSYEKL. In DNA form, the CDR3 reads TGCGCCAGCAGCCAAGTGTCGGGGGGTACCTACGAGCAGTACTTC. Protein product: CASSQVSGGTYEQYF.

This clone came up a few times. For the CDR3, the DNA is TGTGCCAGCAGTTACTTGGGGCCGGACACTGAAGCTTTCTTT. It codes for CASSYLGPDTEAFF. This chain links TRBV6-5 with TRBJ1-1; tentatively, D is TRBD1 (5 bases). CDR1 and CDR2 (germline): MNHEY, SVGAGI. The CDR3 is made up of 14 amino acids. V was clipped by 1 base and J by 3 bases, with 9 bases between them.

This sequence joins TRBV25-1 and TRBJ1-4; D remains unclear. Trimming shortened V by 1 base and J by 5 bases, and 11 bases separated the two germline ends. This CDR3 spans 15 amino acids. The germline CDR1 and CDR2 sequences are MGHDK and SYGVNS. CDR3 loop: CASSELGRKNEKLFF. The CDR3 DNA reads TGTGCCAGCAGTGAATTGGGGAGGAAAAATGAAAAACTGTTTTTT.

The J gene is TRBJ2-7, the V gene TRBV6-6; weak D call: TRBD1 (5 bases). V was clipped by 5 bases and J by 2 bases, with 13 bases between them. The CDR3 is made up of 14 amino acids. CDR1 and CDR2 (germline): MNHNY, SVGAGI (reference sequence). The CDR3 is CASSPRTPTYEQYF. CDR3 nucleotide sequence: TGTGCCAGCAGTCCTCGGACACCAACCTACGAGCAGTACTTC.

This CDR3 is CASSPGTGGVEQYF. The CDR3 DNA sequence: TGTGCCAGCAGTCCCGGGACAGGGGGGGTCGAGCAGTACTTC. This chain connects TRBV27 to TRBJ2-7, with 11 positions matching TRBD1. The CDR3 covers 14 residues. Germline-derived CDR1 and CDR2 are MNHEY and SMNVEV (reference sequence). The ends lost 5 bases at V and 6 bases at J; junction bases unmatched: 6.

The chain is built from TRBV7-9 and TRBJ2-5; 10 bases agree with TRBD2. The CDR3 sequence is 15 residues long. CDR1 and CDR2 from the germline V gene are SEHNR and FQNEAQ (reference sequence). The J segment lost 1 base and the V segment lost 7 bases, leaving 6 bases of the junction unmatched. CDR3 region: CASNKAGGIQETQYF. In DNA, the CDR3 is TGTGCCAGCAACAAAGCGGGAGGGATCCAAGAGACCCAGTACTTC.

J is TRBJ1-6 and V is TRBV10-1, with D unresolved. CDR1 WNHNN and CDR2 SYGVQD come from the germline V gene (reference sequence). V was pared by 7 bases and J by 6 bases, with 10 bases between. This CDR3 spans 13 amino acids. For the CDR3, the DNA is TGCGCCAGCACGGAGAGATTTAATTCACCCCTCCACTTT. Amino acids: CASTERFNSPLHF.

V and J are TRBV4-1 and TRBJ2-1, with TRBD2 as a possible D gene (5 bases). In germline, CDR1 is MGHRA, CDR2 YSYEKL. The CDR3 has 14 residues. V lost 1 base and J 6 bases, leaving 10 bases between the germline ends. CDR3 DNA sequence: TGCGCCAGCAGCCAAGGGGCCGGGGTCAATGAGCAGTTCTTC. Its protein product is CASSQGAGVNEQFF.

The chain carries TRBV7-2 and TRBJ2-7, with 15 bases identical to TRBD2. With 5 bases clipped from V and 7 bases from J, the junction kept 3 bases outside the gene matches. The CDR3 runs 14 residues. Germline lookup yields CDR1 SGHTA and CDR2 FQGNSA. The DNA of the CDR3 is TGTGCCAGCAGCCCGGGACTAGCGGGAGGAGAGCAGTACTTC. Translated, it gives CASSPGLAGGEQYF.

The rearrangement uses TRBV19 and TRBJ2-2, with 9 bases lining up with TRBD2. There are 17 residues in the CDR3. The V gene end was trimmed by 4 bases and the J gene end by 4 bases; junction bases not matched to a gene: 10. Germline-derived CDR1 and CDR2 are LNHDA and SQIVND (reference sequence). CDR3 residues: CASSKPSGAHSTGELFF. The CDR3, as DNA: TGTGCCAGTAGTAAGCCTAGCGGGGCGCATAGCACCGGGGAGCTGTTTTTT. The variable domain in full, with the rest retrieved from reference TRBV19 and TRBJ2-2, is DGGITQSPKYLFRKEGQNVTLSCEQNLNHDAMYWYRQDPGQGLRLIYYSQIVNDFQKGDIAEGYSVSREKKESFPLTVTSAQKNPTAFYLCASSKPSGAHSTGELFFGEGSRLTVL.

The chain uses TRBV6-1 and TRBJ1-2, with D maybe TRBD1 (6 bases). V shed 5 bases and J shed 5 bases, with 15 bases lying between them. CDR3 size: 14 residues. Germline V gene lookup returns CDR1 MNHNS and CDR2 SASEGT. CDR3 loop: CASSQGSALYGYTF. The CDR3 DNA reads as TGTGCCAGCAGTCAGGGGAGTGCGCTGTATGGCTACACCTTC.

This chain uses TRBV11-2 with TRBJ2-7; 9 nucleotides line up with TRBD1. Losses at the gene ends were 2 bases for V and 3 bases for J; bases not matched to a gene: 11. Germline assignment: CDR1 SGHAT and CDR2 FQNNGV. The CDR3 sequence is 17 residues long. This CDR3 reads CASSLRPPGQGFYEQYF. DNA for the CDR3: TGTGCCAGCAGCTTACGCCCTCCGGGACAGGGTTTCTACGAGCAGTACTTC. The full variable domain, with the rest looked up from reference TRBV11-2 and TRBJ2-7, is EAGVAQSPRYKIIEKRQSVAFWCNPISGHATLYWYQQILGQGPKLLIQFQNNGVVDDSQLPKDRFSAERLKGVDSTLKIQPAKLEDSAVYLCASSLRPPGQGFYEQYFGPGTRLTVT.

In this sample, this clone turned up a few times. CDR3 coding DNA: TGTGCCAGCACCAAGGACAGGGGACTGTTTTTT. Amino acids: CASTKDRGLFF. This sequence joins TRBV28 and TRBJ1-4, with 9 bases aligning to TRBD1. From germline, CDR1 is MDHEN and CDR2 SYDVKM. The CDR3 runs to 11 residues. The V and J ends lost 7 bases and 13 bases, in that order; junction bases with no gene match: 4.